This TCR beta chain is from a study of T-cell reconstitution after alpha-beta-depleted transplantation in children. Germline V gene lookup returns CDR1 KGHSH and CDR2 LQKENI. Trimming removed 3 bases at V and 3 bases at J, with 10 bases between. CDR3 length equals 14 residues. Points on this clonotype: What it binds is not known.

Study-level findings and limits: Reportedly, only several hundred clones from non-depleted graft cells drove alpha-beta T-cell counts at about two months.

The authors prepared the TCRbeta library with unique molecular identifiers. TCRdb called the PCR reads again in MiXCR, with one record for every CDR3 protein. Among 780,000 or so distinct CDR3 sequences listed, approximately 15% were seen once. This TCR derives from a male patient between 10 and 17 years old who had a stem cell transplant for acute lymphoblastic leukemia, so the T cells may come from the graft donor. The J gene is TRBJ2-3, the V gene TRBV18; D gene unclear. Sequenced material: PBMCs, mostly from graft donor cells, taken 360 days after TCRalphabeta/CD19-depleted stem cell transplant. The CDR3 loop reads CASSPPVITDTQYF. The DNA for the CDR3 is TGTGCCAGCTCACCCCCGGTTATTACAGATACGCAGTATTTT.